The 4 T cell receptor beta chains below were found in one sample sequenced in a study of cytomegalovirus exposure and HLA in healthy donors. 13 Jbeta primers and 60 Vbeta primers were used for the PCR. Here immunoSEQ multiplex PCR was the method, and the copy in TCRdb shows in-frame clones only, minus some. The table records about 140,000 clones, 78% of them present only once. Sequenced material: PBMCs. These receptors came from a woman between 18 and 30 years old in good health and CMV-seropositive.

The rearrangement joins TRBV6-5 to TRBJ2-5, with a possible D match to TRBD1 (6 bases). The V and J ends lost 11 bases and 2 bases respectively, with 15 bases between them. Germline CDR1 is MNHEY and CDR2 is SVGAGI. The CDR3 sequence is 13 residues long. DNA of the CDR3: TGTGCCGTCGGACAGACGATTCAAGAGACCCAGTACTTC. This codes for CAVGQTIQETQYF.

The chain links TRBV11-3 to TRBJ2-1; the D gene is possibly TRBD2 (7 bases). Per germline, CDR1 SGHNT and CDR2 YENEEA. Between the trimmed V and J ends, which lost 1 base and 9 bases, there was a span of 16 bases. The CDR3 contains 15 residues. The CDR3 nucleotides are TGTGCCAGCAGCTTAGGCGGGGGCGGCACGGGTGAGCAGTTCTTC. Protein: CASSLGGGGTGEQFF. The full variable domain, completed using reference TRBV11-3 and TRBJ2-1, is EAGVVQSPRYKIIEKKQPVAFWCNPISGHNTLYWYLQNLGQGPELLIRYENEEAVDDSQLPKDRFSAERLKGVDSTLKIQPAELGDSAVYLCASSLGGGGTGEQFFGPGTRLTVL.

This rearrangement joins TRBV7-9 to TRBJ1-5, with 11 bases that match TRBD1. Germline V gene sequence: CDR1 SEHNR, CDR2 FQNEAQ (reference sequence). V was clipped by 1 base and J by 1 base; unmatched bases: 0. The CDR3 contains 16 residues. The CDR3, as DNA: TGTGCCAGCAGCTTAGGGACAGGGGGCAGCAATCAGCCCCAGCATTTT. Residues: CASSLGTGGSNQPQHF.

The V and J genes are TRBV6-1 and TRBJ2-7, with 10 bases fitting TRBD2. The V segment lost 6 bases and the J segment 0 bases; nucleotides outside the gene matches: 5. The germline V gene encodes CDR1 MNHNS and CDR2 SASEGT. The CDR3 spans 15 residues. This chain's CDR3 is CASSLLAGASYEQYF. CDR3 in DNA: TGTGCCAGCAGCCTGCTAGCGGGGGCCTCCTACGAGCAGTACTTC.